This T cell receptor beta chain came from a study of blood T cell repertoires in COVID-19 (dated by TCRdb to the early 2020s). As for the study more broadly: Collaborator samples came from the United States, Italy and Spain and covered acute and convalescent phases of COVID-19. The material from the prospective study consisted of cDNA or gDNA derived from T cells, B-cell-depleted T cells, or PBMCs. Subjects who had been exposed to COVID-19, were actively infected with it, or had recovered from it provided the deeply sampled blood TCRbeta repertoires that made up the dataset. The repertoires were released in a freely available public database meant as a resource for research on the immune response to SARS-CoV-2. Samples came from the ongoing ImmuneRACE study (first 160 participants) plus 1,254 subjects from 6 global collaborators. Nearly every sample came with metadata listing a de-identified subject ID, COVID-19 status, age in years and sex. Where available, HLA class I and class II types were taken from metadata supplied by the sample provider and were not determined by assay-based typing. General conclusions and limits of the study: Clinical and demographic metadata were provided uncurated, with the amount varying by source and participant.

Of note for this clone: No cognate antigen has been identified for it. No qualities accompany the bases; no much larger clone lies one base away.

Collaborating institutions collected whole blood in K2EDTA tubes following their own protocols. Collaborator samples were shipped for TCRbeta analysis as frozen whole blood, isolated PBMCs, or DNA extracted from either sample type. TCRbeta CDR3 regions were amplified from genomic DNA using the immunoSEQ Assay, a bias-controlled multiplex PCR. On the authors' methods: The number of nucleated cells in each sample was estimated from the amplification of reference gene primers within the assay. Sequence reads were collapsed and filtered to measure the absolute abundance of every unique TCRbeta CDR3 rearrangement. Productive Simpson clonality was computed per sample as the square root of Simpson's diversity index over productive rearrangements. The table comes from immuneACCESS by way of TCRdb, which keeps in-frame sequences with V and J called. Part of the clones is missing from these tables; in studies checked, under half for an unresolved V gene and the rest for unknown reasons. D and trimming were read from the DNA, whereas the V and J calls and clone size are those reported in that table. In this sample the table shows about 260,000 clones, more than 70% of which occur a single time. The ten largest make up 2% to 2.5% of the sample.

This clonotype was sampled from a woman aged 45-60 years with acute or convalescent COVID-19. Sample: peripheral blood.

In nucleotides, the sequence is TGTGCCAGCAGTTACTCGCAGGTCGGGACCCAGTACTTC. Its amino acids are CASSYSQVGTQYF. The receptor chain draws on TRBV6-5 and TRBJ2-5, with the D gene uncertain. V gives up 0 bases and J gives up 7 bases, and the segment between their germline ends measures 9 bases. CDR1 is given as MNHEY and CDR2 as SVGAGI, both from the germline V gene. The CDR3 starts with the cysteine, ends with the phenylalanine, and has 13 residues. The CDR3 DNA has 39 bases and is translated from base 1.